This TCR beta chain was documented in a study of cytotoxic CD8 clonotypes in ibrutinib-treated CLL. Study-wide context: Response sampling came at median around 12 months of treatment, ranging roughly 6 to 36 months. On average, approximately 95,000 productive rearrangements and around 250,000 productive templates per sample.

Measured with immunoSEQ multiplex PCR; TCRdb has only the in-frame clones, and not every one. The data hold 150,000 or so clones, with approximately 75% observed a single time. CDR3 size: 10 residues. V gave up 8 bases and J gave up 5 bases, with 6 bases separating them. Per the germline V gene, CDR1 is MNHEY and CDR2 is SVGAGI. The clonotype comes from a human donor with chronic lymphocytic leukemia. The V gene is TRBV6-5, the J gene TRBJ2-5, with unresolved D. Sequenced here: PBMCs, sampled after 12 months of ibrutinib treatment. The DNA for the CDR3 is TGTGCCAGCGGCGCGGAGACCCAGTACTTC. It translates to CASGAETQYF.